The clone carrying this T cell receptor (beta chain) was found many times. The antigen is unknown. Germline CDR1 SGDLS, CDR2 YYNGEE. V was trimmed by 2 bases and J by 4 bases, leaving 17 bases between them. The CDR3 contains 16 residues. The data belong to a study of early T cells in non-severe SARS-CoV-2 infection. Study-wide context: Sequencing of bulk RNA from unsorted whole blood was done, without chain pairing.

Whole-study findings and limits: The matching step, a VDJdb search, favored anti-spike CD8 responses and missed private and CD4 specificities.

Each cDNA molecule carried a unique molecular identifier. TCRdb re-called the 5' RACE reads through MiXCR, storing one row per CDR3 protein. The data hold tens of thousands of distinct CDR3 sequences, with 2.9% observed a single time. This sequence originates from an adult who was a healthcare worker with PCR-confirmed SARS-CoV-2 infection or an uninfected control (not recorded which). J is TRBJ2-3 and V is TRBV9; D may be TRBD1 (6 bases). The sequencing input was whole blood. The CDR3 protein is CASSVGVGANADTQYF. CDR3 nucleotides: TGTGCCAGCAGCGTGGGTGTGGGGGCAAACGCAGATACGCAGTATTTT.